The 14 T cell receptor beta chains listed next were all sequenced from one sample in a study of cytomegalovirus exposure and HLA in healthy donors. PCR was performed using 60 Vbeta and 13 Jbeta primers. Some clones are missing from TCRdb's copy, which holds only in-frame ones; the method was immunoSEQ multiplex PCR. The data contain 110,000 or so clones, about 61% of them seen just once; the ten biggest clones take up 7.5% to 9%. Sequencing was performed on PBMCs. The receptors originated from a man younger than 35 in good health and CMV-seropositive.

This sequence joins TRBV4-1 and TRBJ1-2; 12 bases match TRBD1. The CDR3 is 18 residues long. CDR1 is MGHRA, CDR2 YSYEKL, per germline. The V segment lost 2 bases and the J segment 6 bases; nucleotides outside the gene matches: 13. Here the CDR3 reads CASSQTISSGTGGHGYTF. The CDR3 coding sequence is TGCGCCAGCAGCCAAACAATCTCTTCAGGGACAGGGGGCCATGGCTACACCTTC.

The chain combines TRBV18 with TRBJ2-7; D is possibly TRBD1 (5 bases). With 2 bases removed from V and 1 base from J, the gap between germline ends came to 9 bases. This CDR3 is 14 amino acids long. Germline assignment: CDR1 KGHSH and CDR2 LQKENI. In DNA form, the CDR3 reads TGTGCCAGCTCACCATTCGCAGGGTCCTACGAGCAGTACGTC. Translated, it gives CASSPFAGSYEQYV.

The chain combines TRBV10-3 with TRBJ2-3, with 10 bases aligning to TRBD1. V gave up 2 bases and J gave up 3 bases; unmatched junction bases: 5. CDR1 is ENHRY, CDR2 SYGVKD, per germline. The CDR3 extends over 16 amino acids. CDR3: CAISEADRGVTDTQYF. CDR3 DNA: TGTGCCATCAGTGAGGCGGACAGGGGGGTGACAGATACGCAGTATTTT.

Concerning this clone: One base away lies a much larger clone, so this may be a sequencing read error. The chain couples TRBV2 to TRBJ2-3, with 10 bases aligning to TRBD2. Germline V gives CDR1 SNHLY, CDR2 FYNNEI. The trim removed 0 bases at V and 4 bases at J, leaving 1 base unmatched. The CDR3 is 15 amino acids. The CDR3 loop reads CASSEAAGGPDTQYF. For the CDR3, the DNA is TGTGCCAGCAGTGAAGCAGCGGGGGGGCCAGATACGCAGTATTTT.

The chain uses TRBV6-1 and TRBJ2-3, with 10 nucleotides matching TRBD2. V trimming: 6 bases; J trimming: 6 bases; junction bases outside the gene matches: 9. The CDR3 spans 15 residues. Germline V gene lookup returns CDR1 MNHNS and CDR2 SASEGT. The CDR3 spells CASSRSSGGVDTQYF. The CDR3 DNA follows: TGTGCCAGCAGCCGATCTAGCGGGGGCGTGGATACGCAGTATTTT.

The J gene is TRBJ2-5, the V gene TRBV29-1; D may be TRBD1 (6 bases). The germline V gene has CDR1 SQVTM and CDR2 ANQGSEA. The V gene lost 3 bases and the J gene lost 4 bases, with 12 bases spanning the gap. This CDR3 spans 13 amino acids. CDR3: CSVDQGSGETQYF. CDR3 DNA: TGCAGCGTTGACCAGGGGTCAGGAGAGACCCAGTACTTC.

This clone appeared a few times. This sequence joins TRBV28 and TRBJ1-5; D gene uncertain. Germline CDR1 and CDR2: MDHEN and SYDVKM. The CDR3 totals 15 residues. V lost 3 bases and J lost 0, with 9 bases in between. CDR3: CASSFGRFSNQPQHF. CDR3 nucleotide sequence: TGTGCCAGCAGTTTTGGTCGGTTTAGCAATCAGCCCCAGCATTTT.

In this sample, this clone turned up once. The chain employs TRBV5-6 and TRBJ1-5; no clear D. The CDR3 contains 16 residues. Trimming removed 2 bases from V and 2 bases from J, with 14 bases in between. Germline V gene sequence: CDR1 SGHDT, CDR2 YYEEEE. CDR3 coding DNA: TGTGCCAGCAGCTTCAGATCGATCAGTGGCAATCAGCCCCAGCATTTT. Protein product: CASSFRSISGNQPQHF.

This chain's CDR3 is CASTQGAGTGELFF. In DNA, the CDR3 is TGCGCCAGCACCCAGGGGGCCGGAACCGGGGAGCTGTTTTTT. This chain joins TRBV10-1 and TRBJ2-2; TRBD1 matches at 8 bases. The CDR3 loop spans 14 amino acids. After removal of 7 bases from V and 5 bases from J, the junction contained 6 bases not matched to a gene. Germline CDR1 WNHNN, CDR2 SYGVQD (reference sequence).

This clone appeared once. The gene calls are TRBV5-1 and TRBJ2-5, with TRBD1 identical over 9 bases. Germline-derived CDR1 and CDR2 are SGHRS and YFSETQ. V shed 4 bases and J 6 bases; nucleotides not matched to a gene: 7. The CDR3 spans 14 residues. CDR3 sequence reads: CASSEGQGLQTQYF. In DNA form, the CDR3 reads TGCGCCAGCAGCGAGGGACAGGGTCTGCAGACCCAGTACTTC.

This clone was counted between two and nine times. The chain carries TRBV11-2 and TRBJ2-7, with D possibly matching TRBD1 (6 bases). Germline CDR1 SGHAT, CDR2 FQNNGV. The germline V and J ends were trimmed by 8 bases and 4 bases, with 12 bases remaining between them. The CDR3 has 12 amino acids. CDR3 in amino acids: CASRGQKYEQYV. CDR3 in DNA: TGTGCCAGCCGAGGACAGAAGTACGAGCAGTACGTC.

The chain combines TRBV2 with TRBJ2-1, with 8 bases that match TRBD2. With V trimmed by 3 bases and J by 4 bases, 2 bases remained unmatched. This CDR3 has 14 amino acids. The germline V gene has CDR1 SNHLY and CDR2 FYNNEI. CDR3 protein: CASSETGGYNEQFF. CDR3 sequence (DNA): TGTGCCAGCAGTGAGACGGGGGGGTACAATGAGCAGTTCTTC.

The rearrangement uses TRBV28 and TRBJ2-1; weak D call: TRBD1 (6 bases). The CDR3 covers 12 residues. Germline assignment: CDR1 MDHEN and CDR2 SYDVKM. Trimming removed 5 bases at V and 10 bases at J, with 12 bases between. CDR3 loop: CASSHRVYEQFF. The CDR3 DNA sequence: TGTGCCAGCAGTCACAGGGTGTACGAGCAGTTCTTC.

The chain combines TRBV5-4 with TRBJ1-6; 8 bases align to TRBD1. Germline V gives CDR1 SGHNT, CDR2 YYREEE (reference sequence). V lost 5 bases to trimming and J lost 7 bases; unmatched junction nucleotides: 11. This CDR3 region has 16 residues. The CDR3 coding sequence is TGTGCCAGCAGACAGGACAGGGCAGCACGGAATTCACCCCTCCACTTT. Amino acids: CASRQDRAARNSPLHF. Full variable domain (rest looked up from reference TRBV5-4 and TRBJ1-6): ETGVTQSPTHLIKTRGQQVTLRCSSQSGHNTVSWYQQALGQGPQFIFQYYREEENGRGNFPPRFSGLQFPNYSSELNVNALELDDSALYLCASRQDRAARNSPLHFGNGTRLTVT.